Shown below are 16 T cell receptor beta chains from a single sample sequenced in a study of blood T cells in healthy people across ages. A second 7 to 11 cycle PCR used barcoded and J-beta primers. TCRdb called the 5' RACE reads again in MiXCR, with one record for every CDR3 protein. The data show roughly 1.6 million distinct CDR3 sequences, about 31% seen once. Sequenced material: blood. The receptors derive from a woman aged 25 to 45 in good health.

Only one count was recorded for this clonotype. CDR3 region: CASSEGEVHEQYF. In nucleotides, the CDR3 is TGTGCCAGCAGTGAGGGAGAAGTCCACGAGCAGTACTTC. This sequence joins TRBV2 and TRBJ2-5, with D maybe TRBD2 (5 bases). The better agreement between TRBJ2-7 and the DNA end casts doubt on the J call. The CDR3 length is 13 residues. Germline CDR1 and CDR2: SNHLY and FYNNEI.

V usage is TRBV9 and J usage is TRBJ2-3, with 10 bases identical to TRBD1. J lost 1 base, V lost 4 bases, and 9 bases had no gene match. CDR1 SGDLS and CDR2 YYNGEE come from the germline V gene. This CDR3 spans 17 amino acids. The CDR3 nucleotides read TGTGCCAGCAGCACCTGGGACAGGGGAACCGGCACAGATACGCAGTATTTT. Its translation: CASSTWDRGTGTDTQYF.

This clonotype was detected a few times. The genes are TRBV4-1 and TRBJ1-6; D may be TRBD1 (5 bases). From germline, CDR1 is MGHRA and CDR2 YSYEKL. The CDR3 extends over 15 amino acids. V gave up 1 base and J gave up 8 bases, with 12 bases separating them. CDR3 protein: CASSQVQGEYSPLHF. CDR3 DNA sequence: TGCGCCAGCAGCCAAGTCCAGGGCGAGTATTCACCCCTCCACTTT.

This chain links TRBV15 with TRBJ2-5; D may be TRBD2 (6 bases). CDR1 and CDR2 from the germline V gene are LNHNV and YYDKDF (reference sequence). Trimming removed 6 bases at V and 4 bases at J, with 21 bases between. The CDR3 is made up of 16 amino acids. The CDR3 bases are TGTGCCACCAGTGGGATTTCGGCGGGACCCTTAGAGACCCAGTACTTC. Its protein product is CATSGISAGPLETQYF.

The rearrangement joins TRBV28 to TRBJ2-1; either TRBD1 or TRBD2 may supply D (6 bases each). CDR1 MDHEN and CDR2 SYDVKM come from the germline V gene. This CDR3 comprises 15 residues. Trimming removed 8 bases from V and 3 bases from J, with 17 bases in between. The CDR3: CASANGGGLYNEQFF. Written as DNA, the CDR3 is TGTGCCAGCGCCAACGGAGGGGGGCTCTACAATGAGCAGTTCTTC. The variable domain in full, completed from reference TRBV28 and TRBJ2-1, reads DVKVTQSSRYLVKRTGEKVFLECVQDMDHENMFWYRQDPGLGLRLIYFSYDVKMKEKGDIPEGYSVSREKKERFSLILESASTNQTSMYLCASANGGGLYNEQFFGPGTRLTVL.

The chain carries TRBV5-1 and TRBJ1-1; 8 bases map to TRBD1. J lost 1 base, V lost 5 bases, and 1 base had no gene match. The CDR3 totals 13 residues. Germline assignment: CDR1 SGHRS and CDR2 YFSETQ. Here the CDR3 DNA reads TGCGCCAGCAGGACAGGGGAGAACACTGAAGCTTTCTTT. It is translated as CASRTGENTEAFF.

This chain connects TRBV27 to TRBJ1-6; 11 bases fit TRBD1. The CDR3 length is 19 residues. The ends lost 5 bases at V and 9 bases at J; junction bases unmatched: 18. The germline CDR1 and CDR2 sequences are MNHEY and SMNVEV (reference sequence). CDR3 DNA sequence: TGTGCCAGCAGTCGGGGGGGGACAGGGGGTAATTCCGCGGGTTCACCCCTCCACTTT. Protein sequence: CASSRGGTGGNSAGSPLHF.

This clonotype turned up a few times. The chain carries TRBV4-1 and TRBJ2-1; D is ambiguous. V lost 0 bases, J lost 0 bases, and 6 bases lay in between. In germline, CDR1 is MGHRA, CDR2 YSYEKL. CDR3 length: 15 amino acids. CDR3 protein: CASSQDSGSYNEQFF. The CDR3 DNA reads TGCGCCAGCAGCCAAGATTCGGGCTCCTACAATGAGCAGTTCTTC.

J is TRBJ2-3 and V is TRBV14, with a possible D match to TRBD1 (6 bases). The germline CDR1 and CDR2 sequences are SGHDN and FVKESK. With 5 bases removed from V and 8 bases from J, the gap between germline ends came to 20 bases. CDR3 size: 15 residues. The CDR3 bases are TGTGCCAGCAGCGATCCGGGACAAGGGTGTGCTACGCAGTATTTT. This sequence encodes CASSDPGQGCATQYF.

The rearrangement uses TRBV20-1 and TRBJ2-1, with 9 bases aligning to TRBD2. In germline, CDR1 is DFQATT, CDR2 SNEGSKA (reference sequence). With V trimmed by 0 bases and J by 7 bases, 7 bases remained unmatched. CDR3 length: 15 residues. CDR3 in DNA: TGCAGTGCTAGAGAAGGTAGCGGGGGAGGGAATGAGCAGTTCTTC. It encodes CSAREGSGGGNEQFF.

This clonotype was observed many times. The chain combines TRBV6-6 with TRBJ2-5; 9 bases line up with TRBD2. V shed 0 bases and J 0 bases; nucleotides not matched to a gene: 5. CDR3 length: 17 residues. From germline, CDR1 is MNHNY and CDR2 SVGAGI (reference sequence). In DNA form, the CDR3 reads TGTGCCAGCAGTTACTCGATTGCGGGAGGGTACCAAGAGACCCAGTACTTC. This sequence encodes CASSYSIAGGYQETQYF.

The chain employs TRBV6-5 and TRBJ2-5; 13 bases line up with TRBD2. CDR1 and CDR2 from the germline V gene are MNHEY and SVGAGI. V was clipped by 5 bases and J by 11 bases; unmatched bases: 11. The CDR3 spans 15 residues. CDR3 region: CASSLTSGRPREQYF. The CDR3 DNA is TGTGCCAGCAGTCTGACTAGCGGGAGGCCTCGGGAGCAGTACTTC.

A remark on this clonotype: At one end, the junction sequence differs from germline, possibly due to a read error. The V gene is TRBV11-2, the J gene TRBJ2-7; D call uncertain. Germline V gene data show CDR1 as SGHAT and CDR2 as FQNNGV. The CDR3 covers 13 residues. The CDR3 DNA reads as TGTGCCAGCAGCGTATCTGGCTCCTGCGAGCAGTACTTC. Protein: CASSVSGSCEQYF.

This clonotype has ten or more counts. The CDR3 sequence: CSVDSGFQETQYF. DNA of the CDR3: TGCAGCGTTGACTCGGGGTTCCAAGAGACCCAGTACTTC. This rearrangement joins TRBV29-1 to TRBJ2-5; maybe TRBD2 (5 bases). CDR3 length: 13 amino acids. The germline V gene has CDR1 SQVTM and CDR2 ANQGSEA. V lost 3 bases and J lost 1, with 9 bases in between.

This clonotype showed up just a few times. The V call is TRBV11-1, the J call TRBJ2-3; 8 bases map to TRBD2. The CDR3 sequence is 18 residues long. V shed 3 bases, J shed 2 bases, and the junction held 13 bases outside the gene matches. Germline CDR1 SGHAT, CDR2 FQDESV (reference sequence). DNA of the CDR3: TGTGCCAGCAGCTTTGGGCTAGCGGGCAGTCCCTACACAGATACGCAGTATTTT. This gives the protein CASSFGLAGSPYTDTQYF.

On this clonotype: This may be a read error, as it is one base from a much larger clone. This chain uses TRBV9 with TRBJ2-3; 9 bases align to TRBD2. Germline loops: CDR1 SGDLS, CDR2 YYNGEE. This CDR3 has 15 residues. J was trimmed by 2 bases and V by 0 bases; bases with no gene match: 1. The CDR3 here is CASSVGTSATDTQYF. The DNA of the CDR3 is TGTGCCAGCAGCGTAGGGACTAGCGCCACAGATACGCAGTATTTT.